The T cell receptor beta chain under discussion was sequenced for a study of identical twins' blood T cells. Study at large: Around twelve libraries, six alpha and six beta, gave some 50 million reads.

Findings and caveats of the study: Top TCRbeta clonotypes were shared more with twin than unrelated donors. Shared CDR3 clonotype counts between two donors mainly tracked the product of their cloneset sizes, twins included.

The CDR3 contains 16 residues. CDR1 and CDR2 (germline): SGHTA, FQGNSA. V gave up 1 base and J gave up 5 bases, with 15 bases separating them. This clonotype has more than one count but fewer than ten. Its matching antigen is unknown. TCRdb reprocessed the 5' RACE reads with MiXCR, giving one entry per CDR3 protein. The sample lists a few hundred thousand distinct CDR3 sequences, about 28% occurring once. This receptor was taken from a woman between 18 and 55 years old in good health. The source material was PBMCs. The V gene is TRBV7-2, the J gene TRBJ2-1; D gene unclear. The CDR3 is CASSLVSRYSNNEQFF. CDR3 DNA sequence: TGTGCCAGCAGCTTAGTCTCGCGGTACTCAAACAATGAGCAGTTCTTC.